Below are 25 T cell receptor beta chains sequenced from a single sample in a study of T cell repertoires in cytomegalovirus infection. Their cognate antigens are unknown. TCRdb re-analysed the reads in MiXCR, keeping a single row per CDR3 protein. This sample has 750,000 to 900,000 distinct CDR3 sequences, with almost 30% found just once. The sequencing here drew on cultured CD8+ T cells from PBMCs, taken from culture after CMV antigen stimulation. Source of these receptors: a human donor in good health (CMV status not recorded). Some clones in this sample may be carry-over from other donors' samples.

This clonotype was observed a few times. The V gene is TRBV4-1, the J gene TRBJ2-3; 10 nucleotides agree with TRBD1. The V gene's germline CDR1 is MGHRA and CDR2 YSYEKL. The CDR3 is made up of 17 amino acids. With 0 bases clipped from V and 4 bases from J, the junction kept 7 bases outside the gene matches. The CDR3 region has the DNA TGCGCCAGCAGCCAAGAAGACCGACAGGGGGCTTCAGATACGCAGTATTTT. Translation gives CASSQEDRQGASDTQYF.

This clonotype was found a few times. The V and J genes are TRBV6-5 and TRBJ2-5; TRBD1 matches 7 bases. CDR3 length: 14 amino acids. With 6 bases clipped from V and 2 bases from J, the junction kept 6 bases outside the gene matches. Germline V gene sequence: CDR1 MNHEY, CDR2 SVGAGI. This chain's CDR3 is CASSEGTAQETQYF. In nucleotides, the CDR3 is TGTGCCAGCAGCGAAGGGACAGCTCAAGAGACCCAGTACTTC.

This chain links TRBV13 with TRBJ2-4, with 9 bases aligning to TRBD1. Germline-derived CDR1 and CDR2 are PRHDT and FYEKMQ (reference sequence). The CDR3 has 15 residues. V lost 6 bases, J lost 7 bases, and 10 bases stayed unmatched. The CDR3 nucleotides are TGTGCCAGCAGTGAACTGGGACAGGGCGCGAACATTCAGTACTTC. It is translated as CASSELGQGANIQYF.

J is TRBJ2-1 and V is TRBV24-1; TRBD2 is a possible D gene (6 bases). The V gene lost 5 bases and the J gene lost 6 bases, with 7 bases spanning the gap. From germline, CDR1 is KGHDR and CDR2 SFDVKD. CDR3 length equals 12 residues. CDR3 amino acids: CATSVGGNEQFF. CDR3 in DNA: TGTGCCACCAGTGTCGGGGGCAATGAGCAGTTCTTC.

This clonotype was picked up one time. CDR3 residues: CSGGGLSAADTQYF. In nucleotides, the CDR3 is TGCAGCGGGGGGGGACTGTCGGCTGCAGATACGCAGTATTTT. The chain is built from TRBV29-1 and TRBJ2-3, with 7 bases identical to TRBD2. Germline V gives CDR1 SQVTM, CDR2 ANQGSEA. CDR3 length equals 14 residues. Unmatched junction bases numbered 11, after V lost 7 bases and J lost 4 bases.

The sample holds a few counts of this clonotype. This chain connects TRBV6-2 or TRBV6-3 to TRBJ2-1; 9 nucleotides line up with TRBD2. Germline V gene lookup returns CDR1 MNHEY and CDR2 SVGEGT. V shed 0 bases, J shed 3 bases, and the junction held 6 bases outside the gene matches. The CDR3 consists of 17 residues. CDR3 in DNA: TGTGCCAGCAGTTACTCAAGCGGGGGGCTGATCTACAATGAGCAGTTCTTC. This translates into CASSYSSGGLIYNEQFF.

This clonotype was picked up a small number of times. The chain employs TRBV7-9 and TRBJ1-5; no definite D call. Trimming took 1 base from V and 8 from J, leaving 9 bases between them. This CDR3 region has 13 residues. The V gene's germline CDR1 is SEHNR and CDR2 FQNEAQ (reference sequence). CDR3 protein: CASSLDPLEPQHF. The CDR3 bases are TGTGCCAGCAGCTTAGACCCGCTGGAGCCCCAGCATTTT.

A few counts support this clonotype. The V call is TRBV7-9, the J call TRBJ2-5; 9 bases match TRBD2. This CDR3 has 17 residues. The germline CDR1 and CDR2 sequences are SEHNR and FQNEAQ (reference sequence). V was pared by 4 bases and J by 1 base, with 10 bases of the junction left unmatched. DNA of the CDR3: TGTGCCAGCAGCTCACCCCTGGCGGGGGGGTTCCAAGAGACCCAGTACTTC. Amino acid sequence: CASSSPLAGGFQETQYF.

The chain recombines TRBV7-9 with TRBJ2-7; the match to TRBD2 covers 8 bases. Losses at the gene ends were 5 bases for V and 2 bases for J; bases not matched to a gene: 8. The length of the CDR3 is 15 residues. Germline V CDR1 and CDR2: SEHNR, FQNEAQ (reference sequence). CDR3 nucleotide sequence: TGTGCCAGCAGCGGAGAGCGGGGGACCGCCTACGAGCAGTACTTC. Translation: CASSGERGTAYEQYF.

The chain links TRBV6-2 or TRBV6-3 to TRBJ1-5; TRBD1 aligns across 8 bases. V shed 6 bases and J 3 bases; nucleotides not matched to a gene: 7. This CDR3 is 15 amino acids long. Germline CDR1 reads MNHEY; CDR2 reads SVGEGT. CDR3 nucleotides: TGTGCCAGCAGCCATGGACAGGGCTACAATCAGCCCCAGCATTTT. Protein: CASSHGQGYNQPQHF.

Many counts were recorded for this clonotype. V is TRBV20-1 and J is TRBJ2-3, with D unresolved. The CDR3 extends over 14 amino acids. Germline CDR1 and CDR2: DFQATT and SNEGSKA (reference sequence). V lost 0 bases and J 5 bases, leaving 12 bases between the germline ends. CDR3 region: CSARDLDGKDTQYF. Here the CDR3 DNA reads TGCAGTGCTAGAGATTTGGACGGTAAAGATACGCAGTATTTT.

This clonotype has just a few counts. The chain couples TRBV6-1 to TRBJ2-2; no clear D gene. The CDR3 contains 12 residues. V was clipped by 0 bases and J by 6 bases, with 2 bases between them. Germline V gene lookup returns CDR1 MNHNS and CDR2 SASEGT. CDR3: CASSEAPGELFF. The CDR3, as DNA: TGTGCCAGCAGTGAAGCGCCCGGGGAGCTGTTTTTT.

The J gene is TRBJ2-5, the V gene TRBV5-1, with a possible D match to TRBD1 (5 bases). Between the trimmed V and J ends, which lost 3 bases and 0 bases, there was a span of 12 bases. The CDR3 extends over 15 amino acids. CDR1 and CDR2 (germline): SGHRS, YFSETQ. This CDR3 reads CASSSDSYHQETQYF. CDR3 sequence (DNA): TGCGCCAGCAGCTCCGACAGTTATCACCAAGAGACCCAGTACTTC.

The chain joins TRBV15 to TRBJ2-1; 9 bases are a match to TRBD2. This CDR3 is built from 13 residues. J gave up 8 bases and V 5 bases, and 4 bases lay outside the gene matches. CDR1 is LNHNV, CDR2 YYDKDF, per germline (reference sequence). Written as DNA, the CDR3 is TGTGCCACCAGCTTGCGGGGGGGCTATGAGCAGTTCTTC. The encoded protein is CATSLRGGYEQFF.

This chain uses TRBV19 with TRBJ2-7; TRBD1 agrees at 12 bases. V was clipped by 3 bases and J by 3 bases; unmatched bases: 3. The CDR3 is made up of 15 amino acids. The germline gives CDR1 LNHDA, CDR2 SQIVND (reference sequence). The CDR3 is CASSIGDRGHYEQYF. The CDR3 nucleotides are TGTGCCAGTAGTATCGGGGACAGGGGGCACTACGAGCAGTACTTC.

V gene TRBV6-5 combines with J gene TRBJ1-1; D gene ambiguous. CDR3 length: 12 residues. The ends were cut back, 0 bases at V and 8 bases at J, with 7 bases in the middle. From germline, CDR1 is MNHEY and CDR2 SVGAGI. DNA for the CDR3: TGTGCCAGCAGTTACTCGAAAAGCGAAGCTTTCTTT. Protein product: CASSYSKSEAFF.

The chain uses TRBV6-6 and TRBJ2-1, with unresolved D. Trimming removed 1 base at V and 6 bases at J, with 13 bases between. This CDR3 comprises 15 residues. The germline V gene has CDR1 MNHNY and CDR2 SVGAGI (reference sequence). CDR3 DNA: TGTGCCAGCAGTTACTACGGGCCCAAGGGCAATGAGCAGTTCTTC. This encodes CASSYYGPKGNEQFF.

This clonotype was detected ten times or more. The chain links TRBV7-8 to TRBJ1-5; 9 nucleotides agree with TRBD1. CDR3 length equals 15 residues. The germline V gene has CDR1 SGHVS and CDR2 FQNEAQ. Unmatched junction bases numbered 10, after V lost 6 bases and J lost 7 bases. CDR3 coding DNA: TGTGCCAGCAGTCCTCCCGGGACAGGGATCCAGCCCCAGCATTTT. This gives the protein CASSPPGTGIQPQHF.

The V call is TRBV11-2, the J call TRBJ2-5; TRBD2 agrees at 8 bases. The CDR3 is made up of 15 amino acids. Germline loops: CDR1 SGHAT, CDR2 FQNNGV. With 5 bases clipped from V and 5 bases from J, the junction kept 10 bases outside the gene matches. CDR3 loop: CASSIWTSRKETQYF. For the CDR3, the DNA is TGTGCCAGCAGCATATGGACTAGCCGTAAGGAGACCCAGTACTTC.

This clonotype occurred a few times. V and J are TRBV12-5 and TRBJ2-1; 9 bases match TRBD1. J lost 7 bases, V lost 6 bases, and 7 bases had no gene match. The V gene's germline CDR1 is LGHNT and CDR2 FRNRAP. The CDR3 runs 14 residues. The CDR3 DNA is TGTGCTAGTGGGTCCGGGACAGGGTGGAATGAGCAGTTCTTC. This gives the protein CASGSGTGWNEQFF.

V gene TRBV7-9 combines with J gene TRBJ2-7; unclear D gene. V was clipped by 1 base and J by 12 bases, with 10 bases between them. The CDR3 contains 11 residues. Germline V lookup: CDR1 SEHNR, CDR2 FQNEAQ (reference sequence). CDR3 in amino acids: CASSLGVSLYV. DNA for the CDR3: TGTGCCAGCAGCTTAGGGGTCAGTTTGTACGTC.

Many counts were recorded for this clonotype. The J gene is TRBJ2-7, the V gene TRBV12-3 or TRBV12-4; a possible D gene is TRBD1 (6 bases). CDR3 size: 15 residues. Trimming pared 1 base from V and 0 bases from J, leaving 10 bases between. CDR3 nucleotide sequence: TGTGCCAGCAGTTTAGGGCAGGGGCCCTCCTACGAGCAGTACGTC. Translating it yields CASSLGQGPSYEQYV.

The V gene is TRBV27, the J gene TRBJ2-4, with a possible D match to TRBD1 (5 bases). CDR3 length equals 13 residues. V was pared by 3 bases and J by 3 bases, with 6 bases between. CDR1 and CDR2 (germline): MNHEY, SMNVEV (reference sequence). The DNA of the CDR3 is TGTGCCAGCAGTTTCGACAGCAAAAACATTCAGTACTTC. Translated: CASSFDSKNIQYF.

V usage is TRBV9 and J usage is TRBJ2-7; 9 bases line up with TRBD2. The length of the CDR3 is 15 residues. The J segment lost 3 bases and the V segment lost 0 bases, leaving 4 bases of the junction unmatched. Germline CDR1 reads SGDLS; CDR2 reads YYNGEE. The CDR3 DNA follows: TGTGCCAGCAGCGTAGAGGGTAGCGGGAGCTACGAGCAGTACTTC. It specifies CASSVEGSGSYEQYF. Variable domain in full (rest from reference TRBV9 and TRBJ2-7): DSGVTQTPKHLITATGQRVTLRCSPRSGDLSVYWYQQSLDQGLQFLIQYYNGEERAKGNILERFSAQQFPDLHSELNLSSLELGDSALYFCASSVEGSGSYEQYFGPGTRLTVT.

This clonotype was recorded a few times. The J gene is TRBJ1-2, the V gene TRBV2; a weak D match, TRBD1 (6 bases). Germline V lookup: CDR1 SNHLY, CDR2 FYNNEI. The CDR3 has 14 residues. V was clipped by 2 bases and J by 3 bases, with 10 bases between them. CDR3 protein: CASSEKGVDYGYTF. As DNA, the CDR3 is TGTGCCAGCAGTGAAAAGGGGGTTGACTATGGCTACACCTTC. The full variable domain, rest sourced from reference TRBV2 and TRBJ1-2, is EPEVTQTPSHQVTQMGQEVILRCVPISNHLYFYWYRQILGQKVEFLVSFYNNEISEKSEIFDDQFSVERPDGSNFTLKIRSTKLEDSAMYFCASSEKGVDYGYTFGSGTRLTVV.